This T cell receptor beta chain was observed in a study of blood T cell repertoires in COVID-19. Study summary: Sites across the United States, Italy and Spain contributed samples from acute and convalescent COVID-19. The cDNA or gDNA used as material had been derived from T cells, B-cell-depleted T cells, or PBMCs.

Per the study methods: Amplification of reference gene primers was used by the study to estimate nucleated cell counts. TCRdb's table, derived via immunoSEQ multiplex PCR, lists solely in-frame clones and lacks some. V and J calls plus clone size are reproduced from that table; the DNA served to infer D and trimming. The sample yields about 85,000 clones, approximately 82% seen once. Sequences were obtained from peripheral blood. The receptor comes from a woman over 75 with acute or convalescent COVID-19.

The CDR3 DNA is TGTGCCAGCAGTTATAGGAGCGGGAGGGCCTCAGATACGCAGTATTTT. Its translation is CASSYRSGRASDTQYF. This chain uses TRBV6-5 with TRBJ2-3; TRBD2 matches 10 bases. The CDR3 has 16 amino acids. Germline CDR1 reads MNHEY; CDR2 reads SVGAGI. The trim removed 3 bases at V and 4 bases at J, leaving 7 bases unmatched.